Ten or more counts support the clone carrying this T cell receptor beta chain. The antigen is undetermined. The junction had 2 bases not matched to a gene; V was cut back by 5 bases and J by 1 base. This CDR3 region has 14 residues. These data come from a study of Graves' ophthalmopathy and Graves' hyperthyroidism. General study findings and limits: Between ophthalmopathy and stable hyperthyroidism, a 13-signature model drew a separation with roughly 88% sensitivity and 70% to 84% specificity. Blood samples also showed most expanded thyroid clonotypes exceeding 0.001 frequency.

The TCR beta CDR3 regions underwent amplification from RNA transcripts. HTBI primers primed a first-round RT-PCR, and a second-round multiplex PCR followed. In TCRdb, the multiplex PCR reads were re-called with MiXCR into one record per CDR3 protein. The table has about 390,000 distinct CDR3 sequences, about 17% seen once. This TCR was sampled from an adult woman with stable Graves' hyperthyroidism. Sequencing was done on a sample of peripheral blood. The genes are TRBV12-3 or TRBV12-4 and TRBJ1-1; 9 bases are a match to TRBD1. CDR3 sequence (DNA): TGTGCCAGCAGTCAACAGGGGGCGAACACTGAAGCTTTCTTT. Residues: CASSQQGANTEAFF.